This T cell receptor (beta chain) derives from a study of identical twins. Healthy Caucasian donors formed the entire cohort. Comments on this clonotype: Its target is not known.

Trimming shortened V by 6 bases and J by 8 bases, and 10 bases separated the two germline ends. The CDR3 spans 11 residues. Germline loops: CDR1 MNHEY, CDR2 SMNVEV (reference sequence). Template switching added a universal primer site, and cDNA bore unique molecular identifiers. MiXCR, run by TCRdb on the 5' RACE reads, gives a single entry per CDR3 protein. Found here are 1.5 million or so distinct CDR3 sequences, under 35% of them singletons; the top ten hold over 0.25%. Study-wide findings and caveats: Models underpredicted monozygotic twin sharing of out-of-frame TCR alpha. Within cord blood, abundant beta clonotypes carried fewer insertions, but memory repertoires showed no such trend.

V usage is TRBV27 and J usage is TRBJ1-2; D is uncertain. Sequenced: cord blood. The sequence was collected from a newborn girl in good health. The CDR3 DNA follows: TGTGCCAGCAGGGACTATGCGGGCTACACCTTC. Amino acids: CASRDYAGYTF.